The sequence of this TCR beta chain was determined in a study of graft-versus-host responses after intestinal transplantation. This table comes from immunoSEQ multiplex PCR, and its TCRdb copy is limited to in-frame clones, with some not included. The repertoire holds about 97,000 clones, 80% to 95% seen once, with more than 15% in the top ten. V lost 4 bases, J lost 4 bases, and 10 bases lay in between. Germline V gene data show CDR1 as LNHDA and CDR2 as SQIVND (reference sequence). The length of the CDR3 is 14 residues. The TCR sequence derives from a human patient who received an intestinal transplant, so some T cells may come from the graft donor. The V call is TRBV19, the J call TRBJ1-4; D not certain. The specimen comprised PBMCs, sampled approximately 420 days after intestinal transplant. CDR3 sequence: CASSTGQFNEKLFF. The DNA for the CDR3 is TGTGCCAGTAGTACCGGGCAGTTTAATGAAAAACTGTTTTTT.